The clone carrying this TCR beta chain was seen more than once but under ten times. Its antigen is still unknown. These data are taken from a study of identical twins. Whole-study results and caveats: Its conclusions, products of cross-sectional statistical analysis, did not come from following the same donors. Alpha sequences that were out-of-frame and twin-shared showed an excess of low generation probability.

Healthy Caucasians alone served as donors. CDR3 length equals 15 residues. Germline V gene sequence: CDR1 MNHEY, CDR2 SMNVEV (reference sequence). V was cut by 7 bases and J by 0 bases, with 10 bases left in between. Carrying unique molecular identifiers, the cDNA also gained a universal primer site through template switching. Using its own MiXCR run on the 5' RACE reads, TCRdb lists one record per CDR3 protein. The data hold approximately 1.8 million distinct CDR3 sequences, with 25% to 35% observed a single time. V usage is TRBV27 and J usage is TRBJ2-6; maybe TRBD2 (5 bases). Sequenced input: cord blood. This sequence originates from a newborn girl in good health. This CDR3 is CASKIDYSGANVLTF. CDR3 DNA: TGTGCCAGCAAAATAGACTACTCTGGGGCCAACGTCCTGACTTTC.